A selection of T cell receptor beta chains follows, all from one sample in a study of blood T cell repertoires in COVID-19. Sequenced by immunoSEQ multiplex PCR; TCRdb stores in-frame clones only, minus some. This sample has around 400,000 clones, with around 87% found just once. Sequences were obtained from peripheral blood. The receptors shown here come from a woman aged 55 to 70 with COVID-19, enrolled during active disease. CDR3s include the opening cysteine and the closing phenylalanine or tryptophan. The order of the fields is D gene, clone size, V gene, J gene, CDR3 DNA, CDR3 protein. D genes are given only for firm matches. Clone size is given for some rows only: seen once, a few or many times, or a class if the clone is expanded.

d_call: .
clone_size: .
v_call: TRBV5-1
j_call: TRBJ1-2
cdr3_nt: TGCGCCAGCAGCTTGGGCGGCCAGAACTATGGCTACACCTTC
cdr3_aa: CASSLGGQNYGYTF

d_call: .
clone_size: .
v_call: TRBV24-1
j_call: TRBJ2-1
cdr3_nt: TGTGCCACCAGTGATTTAGCGGAATACAATGAGCAGTTCTTC
cdr3_aa: CATSDLAEYNEQFF

d_call: .
clone_size: .
v_call: TRBV9
j_call: TRBJ1-1
cdr3_nt: TGTGCCAGCAGCGCAGCTTTGGGGAGGACCACTGAAGCTTTCTTT
cdr3_aa: CASSAALGRTTEAFF

d_call: TRBD2
clone_size: .
v_call: TRBV3-1/TRBV3-2
j_call: TRBJ2-3
cdr3_nt: TGTGCCAGCAGCCAAGAATCTGGGACTAGGAGCACAGATACGCAGTATTTT
cdr3_aa: CASSQESGTRSTDTQYF

d_call: .
clone_size: .
v_call: TRBV19
j_call: TRBJ2-5
cdr3_nt: TGTGCCAGTAGTTGGCAGGTTCAAGAGACCCAGTACTTC
cdr3_aa: CASSWQVQETQYF

d_call: TRBD1
clone_size: .
v_call: TRBV6-5
j_call: TRBJ1-3
cdr3_nt: TGTGCCAGCAGTTCGGGACAGACCTCTGGAAACACCATATATTTT
cdr3_aa: CASSSGQTSGNTIYF

d_call: .
clone_size: .
v_call: TRBV30
j_call: TRBJ1-3
cdr3_nt: TGTGCCTGGAGTGTAACGGGGGGGGACACCATATATTTT
cdr3_aa: CAWSVTGGDTIYF

d_call: TRBD1
clone_size: .
v_call: TRBV7-2
j_call: TRBJ2-1
cdr3_nt: TGTGCCAGCAGCTCACAGGGGGCGAACCGTTACAATGAGCAGTTCTTC
cdr3_aa: CASSSQGANRYNEQFF

d_call: TRBD2
clone_size: few
v_call: TRBV3-1/TRBV3-2
j_call: TRBJ2-5
cdr3_nt: TGTGCCAGCAGCCTAGCGGGGGGGCATAGTGAGACCCAGTACTTC
cdr3_aa: CASSLAGGHSETQYF

d_call: .
clone_size: .
v_call: TRBV2
j_call: TRBJ2-7
cdr3_nt: TGTGCCAGCGAGATGGGAGTTTCCTACGAGCAGTACTTC
cdr3_aa: CASEMGVSYEQYF

d_call: .
clone_size: .
v_call: TRBV5-1
j_call: TRBJ2-3
cdr3_nt: TGCGCCAGCAGCCATTCCTTGTCGGTTAGCACAGATACGCAGTATTTT
cdr3_aa: CASSHSLSVSTDTQYF

d_call: .
clone_size: .
v_call: TRBV18
j_call: TRBJ1-5
cdr3_nt: TGTGCCAGCTCACCACCCGGGCAGGGGTGGGGCAATCAGCCCCAGCATTTT
cdr3_aa: CASSPPGQGWGNQPQHF

d_call: .
clone_size: .
v_call: TRBV12-3/TRBV12-4
j_call: TRBJ2-3
cdr3_nt: TGTGCCAGCCTTGGGGAGGAAGATACGCAGTATTTT
cdr3_aa: CASLGEEDTQYF

d_call: .
clone_size: .
v_call: TRBV21-1
j_call: TRBJ2-1
cdr3_nt: TGTGCCAGCAGCAAGAAACTAGCGGGGGGTGACAATGAGCAGTTCTTC
cdr3_aa: CASSKKLAGGDNEQFF

d_call: .
clone_size: .
v_call: TRBV4-1
j_call: TRBJ2-1
cdr3_nt: TGCGCCAGCAGCCCGGGAGCCCGGAATGAGCAGTTCTTC
cdr3_aa: CASSPGARNEQFF

d_call: .
clone_size: .
v_call: TRBV5-1
j_call: TRBJ2-1
cdr3_nt: TGCGCCAGCAGCTTGCACGGGCAGCTCCCGGGGAATGAGCAGTTCTTC
cdr3_aa: CASSLHGQLPGNEQFF

d_call: .
clone_size: .
v_call: TRBV9
j_call: TRBJ2-7
cdr3_nt: TGTGCCAGCAGCGTCGGGAGCGAGCAGTACTTC
cdr3_aa: CASSVGSEQYF

d_call: TRBD2
clone_size: .
v_call: TRBV7-3
j_call: TRBJ2-1
cdr3_nt: TGTGCCAGCAGCTTAACAGCGGGGGACTGGAATGAGCAGTTCTTC
cdr3_aa: CASSLTAGDWNEQFF

d_call: .
clone_size: .
v_call: TRBV9
j_call: TRBJ1-2
cdr3_nt: TGTGCCAGCAGCGAACAGGGTCTACCTAACTATGGCTACACCTTC
cdr3_aa: CASSEQGLPNYGYTF

d_call: .
clone_size: .
v_call: TRBV21-1
j_call: TRBJ2-7
cdr3_nt: TGTGCCAGCAGTTTGATCCTAGCGGGGACCTACGAGCAGTACTTC
cdr3_aa: CASSLILAGTYEQYF

d_call: .
clone_size: .
v_call: TRBV28
j_call: TRBJ1-1
cdr3_nt: TGTGCCAGCAGTTCTACAGGGCTAAACACTGAAGCTTTCTTT
cdr3_aa: CASSSTGLNTEAFF

d_call: .
clone_size: .
v_call: TRBV4-1
j_call: TRBJ1-1
cdr3_nt: TGCGCCAGCAGCCAAGATGTAGTGATTACTGAAGCTTTCTTT
cdr3_aa: CASSQDVVITEAFF

d_call: .
clone_size: .
v_call: TRBV15
j_call: TRBJ1-5
cdr3_nt: TGTGCCACCAGCAGAGATTTGAGTATAAATCAGCCCCAGCATTTT
cdr3_aa: CATSRDLSINQPQHF

d_call: TRBD1
clone_size: .
v_call: TRBV30
j_call: TRBJ1-1
cdr3_nt: TGTGCCTGGGTTGGGACAGGGGCCTTGAACACTGAAGCTTTCTTT
cdr3_aa: CAWVGTGALNTEAFF

d_call: .
clone_size: .
v_call: TRBV4-1
j_call: TRBJ2-7
cdr3_nt: TGCGCCAGCAGCCAAGCCGACAGACCCCTCTACGAGCAGTACTTC
cdr3_aa: CASSQADRPLYEQYF

d_call: .
clone_size: .
v_call: TRBV6-5
j_call: TRBJ1-5
cdr3_nt: TGTGCCAGCAATCTAAACAGGGGCAATCAGCCCCAGCATTTT
cdr3_aa: CASNLNRGNQPQHF

d_call: TRBD1
clone_size: .
v_call: TRBV12-5
j_call: TRBJ1-2
cdr3_nt: TGTGCTAGTGGTTTCCTCCTCGGACAGGGTGAAGGCGGCTACACCTTC
cdr3_aa: CASGFLLGQGEGGYTF